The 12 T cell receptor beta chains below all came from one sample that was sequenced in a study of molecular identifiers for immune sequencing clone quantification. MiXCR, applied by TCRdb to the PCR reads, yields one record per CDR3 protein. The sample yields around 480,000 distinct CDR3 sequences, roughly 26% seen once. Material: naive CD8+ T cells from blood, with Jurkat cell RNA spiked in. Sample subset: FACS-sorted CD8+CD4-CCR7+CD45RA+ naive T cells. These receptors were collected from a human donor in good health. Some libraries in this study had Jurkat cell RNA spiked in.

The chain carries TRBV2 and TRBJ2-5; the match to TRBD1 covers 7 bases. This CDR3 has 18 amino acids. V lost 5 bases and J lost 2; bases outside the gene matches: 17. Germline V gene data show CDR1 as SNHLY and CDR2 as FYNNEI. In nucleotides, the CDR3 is TGTGCCAGCAGTTATCGTTCGGAGACGTCAGGGGGACAAGAGACCCAGTACTTC. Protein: CASSYRSETSGGQETQYF.

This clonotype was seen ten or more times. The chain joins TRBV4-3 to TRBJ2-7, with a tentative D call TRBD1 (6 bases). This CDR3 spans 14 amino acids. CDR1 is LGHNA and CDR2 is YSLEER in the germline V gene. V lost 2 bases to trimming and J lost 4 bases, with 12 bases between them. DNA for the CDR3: TGCGCCAGCAGCCAAAGGGAGAGGGGGTACGAGCAGTACTTC. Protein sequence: CASSQRERGYEQYF.

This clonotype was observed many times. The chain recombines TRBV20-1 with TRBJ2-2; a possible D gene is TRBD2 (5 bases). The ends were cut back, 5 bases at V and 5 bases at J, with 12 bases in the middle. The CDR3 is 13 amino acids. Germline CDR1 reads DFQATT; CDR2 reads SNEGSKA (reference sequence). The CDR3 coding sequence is TGCAGTGCTGCCCTTCAGCGGACCGGGGAGCTGTTTTTT. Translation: CSAALQRTGELFF.

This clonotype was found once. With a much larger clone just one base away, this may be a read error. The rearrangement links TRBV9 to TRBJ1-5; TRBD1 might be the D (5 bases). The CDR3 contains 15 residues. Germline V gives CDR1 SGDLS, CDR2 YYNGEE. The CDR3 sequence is CASSVEGDSNQPQQF. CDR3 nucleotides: TGTGCCAGCAGCGTAGAAGGGGATAGCAATCAGCCCCAGCAGTTT.

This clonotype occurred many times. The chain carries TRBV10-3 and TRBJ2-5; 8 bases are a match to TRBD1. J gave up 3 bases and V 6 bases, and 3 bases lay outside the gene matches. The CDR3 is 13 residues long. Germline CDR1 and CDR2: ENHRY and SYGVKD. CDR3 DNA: TGTGCCATCAGGCCGGGACAGGAAGAGACCCAGTACTTC. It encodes CAIRPGQEETQYF.

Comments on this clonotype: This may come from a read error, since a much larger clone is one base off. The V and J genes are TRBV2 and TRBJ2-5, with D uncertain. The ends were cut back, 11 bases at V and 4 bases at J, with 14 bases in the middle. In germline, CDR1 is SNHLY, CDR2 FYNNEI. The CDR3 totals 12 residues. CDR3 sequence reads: CAGEVVRETQYF. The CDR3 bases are TGTGCCGGCGAGGTGGTCCGAGAGACCCAGTACTTC.

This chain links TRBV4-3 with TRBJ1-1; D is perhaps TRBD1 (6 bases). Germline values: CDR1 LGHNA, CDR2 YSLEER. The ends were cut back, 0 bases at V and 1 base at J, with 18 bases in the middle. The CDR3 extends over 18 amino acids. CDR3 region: CASSQDDGVAGANTEAFF. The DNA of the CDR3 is TGCGCCAGCAGCCAAGATGACGGGGTTGCAGGGGCGAACACTGAAGCTTTCTTT.

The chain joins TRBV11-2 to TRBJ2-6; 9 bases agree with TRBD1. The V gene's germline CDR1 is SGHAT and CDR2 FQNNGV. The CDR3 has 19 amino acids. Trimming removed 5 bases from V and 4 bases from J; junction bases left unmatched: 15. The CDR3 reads CASSTGRGQGTAGANVLTF. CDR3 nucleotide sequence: TGTGCCAGCAGCACGGGGCGGGGACAGGGAACGGCCGGGGCCAACGTCCTGACTTTC.

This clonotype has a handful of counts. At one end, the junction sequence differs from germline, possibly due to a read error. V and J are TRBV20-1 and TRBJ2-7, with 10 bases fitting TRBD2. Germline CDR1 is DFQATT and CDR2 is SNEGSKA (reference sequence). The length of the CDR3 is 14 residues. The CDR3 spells CSAVGLAISYERYF. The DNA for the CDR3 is TGCAGTGCCGTGGGACTAGCGATCTCCTACGAGCGGTACTTC.

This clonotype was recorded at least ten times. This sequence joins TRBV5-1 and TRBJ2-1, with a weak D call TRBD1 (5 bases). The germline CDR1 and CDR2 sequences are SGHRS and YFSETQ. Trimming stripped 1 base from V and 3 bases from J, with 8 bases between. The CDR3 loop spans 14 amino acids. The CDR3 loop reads CASSLSDNYNEQFF. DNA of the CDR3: TGCGCCAGCAGCTTGTCGGACAACTACAATGAGCAGTTCTTC.

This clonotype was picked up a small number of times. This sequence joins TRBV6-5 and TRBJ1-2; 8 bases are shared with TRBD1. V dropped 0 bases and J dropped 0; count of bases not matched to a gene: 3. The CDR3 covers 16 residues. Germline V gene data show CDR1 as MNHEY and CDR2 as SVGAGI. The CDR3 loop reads CASSYSPGGSNYGYTF. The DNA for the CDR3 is TGTGCCAGCAGTTACTCGCCAGGGGGCTCTAACTATGGCTACACCTTC.

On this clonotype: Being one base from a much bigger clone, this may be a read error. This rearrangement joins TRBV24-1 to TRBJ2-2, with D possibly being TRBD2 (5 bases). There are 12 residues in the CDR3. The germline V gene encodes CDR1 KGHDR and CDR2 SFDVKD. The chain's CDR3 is CATSDSTGELLF. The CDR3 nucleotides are TGTGCCACCAGTGATTCCACCGGGGAGCTGCTTTTT.